Following are 7 T cell receptor beta chains from one sample sequenced in a study of T cells after yellow fever vaccination (dated by TCRdb to between 2019 and 2020). Library method: 5' RACE. TCRdb names Illumina HiSeq 2500 as the instrument used. Through fastp at Q25 and MiXCR, TCRdb rebuilt clones from the public reads, retaining in-frame beta chains. Every distinct CDR3 protein forms one entry, paired with its most common genes and DNA. In all, the sample holds 200,000 to 300,000 distinct CDR3 sequences, and about an eighth of those were seen once. Approximately 0.49% of the sample is in the top ten clones. In the paper's terms, the treatment or condition label means: live attenuated yellow fever vaccine strain. The material sequenced was CD4+ T cells sorted from PBMCs, taken 45 days after the yellow fever booster vaccination. These receptor sequences come from a man aged 25 to 40 who received the YFV17D yellow fever vaccine.

This clonotype was observed a handful of times. V and J are TRBV7-2 and TRBJ2-7, with D unresolved. Per the germline V gene, CDR1 is SGHTA and CDR2 is FQGNSA. The ends were cut back, 3 bases at V and 7 bases at J, with 16 bases in the middle. The CDR3 runs 14 residues. CDR3: CASSLSPAVPEQYF. For the CDR3, the DNA is TGTGCCAGCAGCTTGAGCCCGGCAGTCCCGGAGCAGTACTTC.

V usage is TRBV7-2 and J usage is TRBJ2-3; D uncertain. The CDR3 covers 13 residues. The germline gives CDR1 SGHTA, CDR2 FQGNSA. V was clipped by 3 bases and J by 2 bases, with 6 bases between them. The CDR3 sequence: CASSFTYTDTQYF. The CDR3 DNA follows: TGTGCCAGCAGCTTCACTTACACAGATACGCAGTATTTT.

This clonotype was seen ten or more times. V gene TRBV29-1 combines with J gene TRBJ2-7; 8 nucleotides agree with TRBD1. The length of the CDR3 is 12 residues. Germline loops: CDR1 SQVTM, CDR2 ANQGSEA. The J segment lost 3 bases and the V segment lost 7 bases, leaving 5 bases of the junction unmatched. CDR3 bases: TGCAGCGCTGGACAGGGAAGCTACGAGCAGTACTTC. The encoded protein is CSAGQGSYEQYF.

This chain joins TRBV27 and TRBJ1-6, with unresolved D. Germline V gene lookup returns CDR1 MNHEY and CDR2 SMNVEV (reference sequence). V lost 3 bases to trimming and J lost 5 bases, with 11 bases between them. There are 15 residues in the CDR3. The CDR3 DNA reads as TGTGCCAGCAGTTTTACTGTGGGGAATAATTCACCCCTCCACTTT. Its protein is CASSFTVGNNSPLHF.

This clonotype appeared a few times. The V gene is TRBV5-1, the J gene TRBJ2-5; 8 positions agree with TRBD1. The CDR3 is 17 amino acids. CDR1 is SGHRS and CDR2 is YFSETQ in the germline V gene. Losses at the gene ends were 1 base for V and 5 bases for J; bases not matched to a gene: 13. Here the CDR3 reads CASSLTYSTGVMETQYF. The CDR3 DNA follows: TGCGCCAGCAGCTTGACCTATTCGACAGGGGTGATGGAGACCCAGTACTTC.

The chain has TRBV20-1 and TRBJ2-1; 7 bases are a match to TRBD2. Germline V gene sequence: CDR1 DFQATT, CDR2 SNEGSKA (reference sequence). The CDR3 has 14 residues. The junction had 9 bases not matched to a gene; V was cut back by 5 bases and J by 5 bases. The CDR3 protein is CSAPMAGAHNEQFF. CDR3 coding DNA: TGCAGTGCTCCCATGGCGGGAGCCCACAATGAGCAGTTCTTC.

This clonotype was detected only a few times. The genes are TRBV2 and TRBJ2-1; possibly TRBD1 for D (5 bases). V lost 8 bases to trimming and J lost 4 bases, with 12 bases between them. CDR1 and CDR2 (germline): SNHLY, FYNNEI. The CDR3 is made up of 13 amino acids. The CDR3 DNA follows: TGTGCCAGCCAAAGAACAGGTTACAATGAGCAGTTCTTC. It specifies CASQRTGYNEQFF.